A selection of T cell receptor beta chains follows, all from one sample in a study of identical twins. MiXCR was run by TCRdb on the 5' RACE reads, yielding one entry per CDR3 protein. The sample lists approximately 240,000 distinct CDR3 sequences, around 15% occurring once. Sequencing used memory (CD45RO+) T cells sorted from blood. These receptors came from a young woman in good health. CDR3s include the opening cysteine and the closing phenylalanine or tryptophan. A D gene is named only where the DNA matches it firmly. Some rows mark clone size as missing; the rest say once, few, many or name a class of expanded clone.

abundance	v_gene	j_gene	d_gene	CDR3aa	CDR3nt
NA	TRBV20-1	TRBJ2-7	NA	CSARDITPTYEQYF	TGCAGTGCTAGAGATATAACACCCACCTACGAGCAGTACTTC
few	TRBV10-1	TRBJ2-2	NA	CASSESGVAEGELFF	TGCGCCAGCAGTGAGTCGGGGGTAGCGGAGGGAGAGCTGTTTTTT
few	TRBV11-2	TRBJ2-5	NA	CASSLGPRDQETQYF	TGTGCCAGCAGCTTAGGGCCCAGGGACCAAGAGACCCAGTACTTC
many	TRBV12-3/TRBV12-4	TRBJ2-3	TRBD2	CASSFHSGTTDTQYF	TGTGCCAGCAGTTTTCATAGCGGGACTACAGATACGCAGTATTTT
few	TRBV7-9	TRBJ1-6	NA	CASRLQGSPLHF	TGTGCCAGCAGACTACAGGGTTCACCCCTCCACTTT
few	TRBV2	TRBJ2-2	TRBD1	CASEGQGTGELFF	TGTGCCAGCGAGGGACAGGGTACCGGGGAGCTGTTTTTT
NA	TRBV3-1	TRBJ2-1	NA	CASSHGGERPYNEQFF	TGTGCCAGCAGCCATGGCGGGGAGAGACCGTACAATGAGCAGTTCTTC
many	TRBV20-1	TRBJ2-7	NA	CSAATGSIHEQYF	TGCAGTGCTGCAACCGGGAGCATCCACGAGCAGTACTTC
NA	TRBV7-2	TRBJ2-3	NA	CASSSHPGSLSTDTQYF	TGTGCCAGCAGCTCCCACCCCGGATCCTTGAGCACAGATACGCAGTATTTT
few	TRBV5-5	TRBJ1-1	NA	CASSPRQAMNTEAFF	TGTGCCAGCAGCCCCCGACAGGCAATGAACACTGAAGCTTTCTTT
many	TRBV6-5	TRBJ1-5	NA	CASKGLSQPQHF	TGTGCCAGCAAGGGCCTCAGTCAGCCCCAGCATTTT
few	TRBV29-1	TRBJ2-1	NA	CSVDKGHENEQFF	TGCAGCGTTGATAAAGGGCACGAGAATGAGCAGTTCTTC
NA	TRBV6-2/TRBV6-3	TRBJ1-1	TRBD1	CASSYSGGEGTEAFF	TGTGCCAGCAGTTACTCAGGGGGCGAAGGCACTGAAGCTTTCTTT
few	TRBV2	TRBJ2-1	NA	CASSAEHNEQFF	TGTGCCAGCAGCGCGGAACACAATGAGCAGTTCTTC
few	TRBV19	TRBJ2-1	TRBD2	CASSIRAGVVDEQFF	TGTGCCAGTAGTATAAGGGCGGGAGTAGTAGATGAGCAGTTCTTC
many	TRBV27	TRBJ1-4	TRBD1	CASSVSRDRNEKLFF	TGTGCCAGCAGTGTGTCCCGGGACAGGAATGAAAAACTGTTTTTT